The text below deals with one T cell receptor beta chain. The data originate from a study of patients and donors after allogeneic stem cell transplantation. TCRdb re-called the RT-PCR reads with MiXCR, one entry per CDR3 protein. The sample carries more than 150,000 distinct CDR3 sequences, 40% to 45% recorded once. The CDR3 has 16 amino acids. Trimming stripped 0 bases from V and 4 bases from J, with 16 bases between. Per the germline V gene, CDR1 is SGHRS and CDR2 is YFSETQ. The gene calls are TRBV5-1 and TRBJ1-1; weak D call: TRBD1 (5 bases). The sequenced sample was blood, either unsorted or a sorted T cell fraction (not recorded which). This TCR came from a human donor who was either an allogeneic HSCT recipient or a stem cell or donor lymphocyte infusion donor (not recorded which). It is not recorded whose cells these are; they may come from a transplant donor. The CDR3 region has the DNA TGCGCCAGCAGCTTGGCCCTGGGGCAGGTAGGCACTGAAGCTTTCTTT. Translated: CASSLALGQVGTEAFF.